The 29 T cell receptor beta chains given below trace back to one sample, sequenced in a study of T cells in Graves' hyperthyroidism and ophthalmopathy. Amplified regions were TCR beta CDR3 sequences from RNA transcripts. In the first-round RT-PCR of the TCR CDR3, the HTBI primer set was used. MiXCR was run by TCRdb on the multiplex PCR reads, yielding one entry per CDR3 protein. The data hold more than 550,000 distinct CDR3 sequences, with about 17% observed a single time. Material: blood. These receptors were collected from a woman in her forties or fifties with Graves' hyperthyroidism that later progressed to Graves' ophthalmopathy.

This clonotype occurred a few times. The chain employs TRBV4-2 and TRBJ1-2; weak D call: TRBD1 (5 bases). Trimming took off 3 bases at V and 0 bases at J, with 11 bases between the two ends. CDR1 and CDR2 (germline): LGHNA, YNFKEQ. CDR3 length equals 15 residues. Here the CDR3 DNA reads TGTGCCAGCAGCCAGCACGGGGCCTCTAACTATGGCTACACCTTC. Residues: CASSQHGASNYGYTF.

This clonotype was counted between two and nine times. The chain combines TRBV6-1 with TRBJ1-6; D unclear. Trimming pared 8 bases from V and 9 bases from J, leaving 20 bases between. CDR1 and CDR2 from the germline V gene are MNHNS and SASEGT. CDR3 length equals 15 residues. The chain's CDR3 is CASSKEGSYGSPLHF. The DNA of the CDR3 is TGTGCCAGCTCTAAAGAGGGATCGTATGGTTCACCCCTCCACTTT.

This sequence joins TRBV11-2 and TRBJ1-3; D is undetermined. The V end lost 1 base, the J end lost 0 bases, and 7 bases lay between the germline ends. CDR3 length: 15 amino acids. Germline V lookup: CDR1 SGHAT, CDR2 FQNNGV. DNA for the CDR3: TGTGCCAGCAGCTTAGGTTCGAGCTCTGGAAACACCATATATTTT. Its protein is CASSLGSSSGNTIYF.

Ten or more counts support this clonotype. CDR3 sequence reads: CASSPGTARGPLHF. DNA for the CDR3: TGTGCCAGCAGCCCTGGGACTGCGAGAGGACCCCTCCACTTT. The rearrangement uses TRBV12-3 or TRBV12-4 and TRBJ1-6, with D tentatively TRBD1 (5 bases). This CDR3 is built from 14 residues. Trimming cost V 6 bases and J 12 bases, with 18 bases left between them.

This clonotype was counted ten times or more. The chain employs TRBV5-8 and TRBJ1-3; a weak D match, TRBD1 (6 bases). The V end lost 4 bases, the J end lost 3 bases, and 14 bases lay between the germline ends. CDR3 length equals 15 residues. Germline CDR1 and CDR2: SGHTS and YDEGEE. The CDR3 is CASSRGQGLGNTIYF. CDR3 DNA: TGTGCCAGCAGCCGAGGGCAGGGGCTTGGAAACACCATATATTTT.

With regard to this clonotype: This may come from a read error, since a much larger clone is one base off. The gene calls are TRBV2 and TRBJ1-5; no definite D call. The V gene's germline CDR1 is SNHLY and CDR2 FYNNEI. This CDR3 is built from 15 residues. CDR3 in amino acids: CASTKGFPSNQLQHF. Here the CDR3 DNA reads TGTGCCAGCACAAAGGGTTTTCCTAGCAATCAGCTCCAGCATTTT. Variable domain in full (rest from reference TRBV2 and TRBJ1-5): EPEVTQTPSHQVTQMGQEVILRCVPISNHLYFYWYRQILGQKVEFLVSFYNNEISEKSEIFDDQFSVERPDGSNFTLKIRSTKLEDSAMYFCASTKGFPSNQLQHFGDGTRLSIL.

The chain employs TRBV11-1 and TRBJ1-2; D not resolved. This CDR3 comprises 14 residues. The V and J ends lost 3 bases and 5 bases respectively, with 13 bases between them. CDR1 and CDR2 (germline): SGHAT, FQDESV (reference sequence). The CDR3 nucleotides read TGTGCCAGCAGCTTCCCTGAAAAACCTTATGGCTACACCTTC. The encoded protein is CASSFPEKPYGYTF. Based on the CDR3 plus reference TRBV11-1 and TRBJ1-2, the full variable domain is EAEVAQSPRYKITEKSQAVAFWCDPISGHATLYWYRQILGQGPELLVQFQDESVVDDSQLPKDRFSAERLKGVDSTLKIQPAELGDSAMYLCASSFPEKPYGYTFGSGTRLTVV.

This clonotype was seen repeatedly, ten times or more. V gene TRBV7-9 combines with J gene TRBJ2-5; no clear D gene. The germline V gene has CDR1 SEHNR and CDR2 FQNEAQ (reference sequence). This CDR3 is built from 15 residues. Trimming removed 1 base at V and 1 base at J, with 10 bases between. CDR3 coding DNA: TGTGCCAGCAGCTTAGGCACGGTTCTCCAAGAGACCCAGTACTTC. This translates into CASSLGTVLQETQYF.

Many counts were recorded for this clonotype. The V gene is TRBV6-5, the J gene TRBJ1-1; 7 bases fit TRBD1. The V segment lost 0 bases and the J segment 5 bases; nucleotides outside the gene matches: 6. The CDR3 has 15 residues. From germline, CDR1 is MNHEY and CDR2 SVGAGI. The CDR3 coding sequence is TGTGCCAGCAGTTACTCGGAGGGGGCAGGGACTGAAGCTTTCTTT. It yields the protein CASSYSEGAGTEAFF.

This clonotype was counted a few times. CDR3 loop: CASSRDRGANQPQHF. The CDR3, as DNA: TGTGCCAGCAGTAGAGACAGGGGGGCCAATCAGCCCCAGCATTTT. The chain is built from TRBV6-1 and TRBJ1-5, with 9 bases that match TRBD1. V gave up 5 bases and J gave up 3 bases; unmatched junction bases: 5. The CDR3 contains 15 residues. From germline, CDR1 is MNHNS and CDR2 SASEGT.

The rearrangement joins TRBV24-1 to TRBJ2-5; the D call may be TRBD1 or TRBD2 (6 bases each). The V gene's germline CDR1 is KGHDR and CDR2 SFDVKD. V lost 3 bases, J lost 2 bases, and 12 bases lay in between. The CDR3 totals 15 residues. In DNA form, the CDR3 reads TGTGCCACCAGTGATGGGGGGCAGGGACAAGAGACCCAGTACTTC. Translation: CATSDGGQGQETQYF.

This chain's CDR3 is CASSDAGTEAFF. CDR3 nucleotides: TGTGCCAGCAGTGACGCCGGGACAGAAGCTTTCTTT. J is TRBJ1-1 and V is TRBV25-1; TRBD1 might be the D (6 bases). Germline CDR1 and CDR2: MGHDK and SYGVNS. V was trimmed by 3 bases and J by 8 bases, leaving 10 bases between them. This CDR3 has 12 amino acids.

The chain couples TRBV29-1 to TRBJ2-5; possibly TRBD1 for D (6 bases). V was clipped by 6 bases and J by 1 base, with 12 bases between them. CDR3 length: 13 residues. Germline V gene data show CDR1 as SQVTM and CDR2 as ANQGSEA. CDR3: CSVGWGPQETQYF. CDR3 bases: TGCAGCGTAGGCTGGGGGCCCCAAGAGACCCAGTACTTC.

This clonotype showed up many times. The chain employs TRBV2 and TRBJ1-5; D perhaps matches TRBD1 (6 bases). The CDR3 contains 17 residues. The V end lost 4 bases, the J end lost 2 bases, and 18 bases lay between the germline ends. Germline CDR1 and CDR2: SNHLY and FYNNEI. CDR3 coding DNA: TGTGCCAGCAGTGGTTGGACAGAGGGATATGGCAATCAGCCCCAGCATTTT. It encodes CASSGWTEGYGNQPQHF.

J is TRBJ2-1 and V is TRBV24-1, with D perhaps TRBD1 or TRBD2 (5 bases each). CDR3 length: 13 amino acids. V lost 7 bases to trimming and J lost 9 bases, with 15 bases between them. Germline V gene sequence: CDR1 KGHDR, CDR2 SFDVKD. Here the CDR3 DNA reads TGTGCCACCAGCCCACTCCCTGGGGGTGAGCAGTTCTTC. As protein: CATSPLPGGEQFF.

The J gene is TRBJ2-5, the V gene TRBV19; 8 nucleotides align to TRBD1. The V gene end was trimmed by 7 bases and the J gene end by 4 bases; junction bases not matched to a gene: 8. The CDR3 runs 14 residues. Germline CDR1 LNHDA, CDR2 SQIVND (reference sequence). The chain's CDR3 is CASNRGTGLETQYF. In DNA, the CDR3 is TGTGCCAGTAATCGAGGGACAGGACTAGAGACCCAGTACTTC.

This rearrangement joins TRBV12-3 or TRBV12-4 to TRBJ1-1; D is possibly TRBD1 (6 bases). The CDR3 loop spans 13 amino acids. With 3 bases removed from V and 5 bases from J, the gap between germline ends came to 10 bases. The CDR3 loop is CASSFQGQTEAFF. The CDR3 nucleotides read TGTGCCAGCAGTTTCCAAGGACAGACTGAAGCTTTCTTT.

This chain uses TRBV6-5 with TRBJ1-2; D gene uncertain. Germline CDR1 and CDR2: MNHEY and SVGAGI. The CDR3 is 15 residues long. Trimming stripped 2 bases from V and 4 bases from J, with 14 bases between. CDR3 amino acids: CASSYMGRSFYGYTF. CDR3 sequence (DNA): TGTGCCAGCAGTTACATGGGAAGGTCCTTCTATGGCTACACCTTC.

In this sample, this clonotype turned up a few times. The rearrangement uses TRBV5-1 and TRBJ1-1; 8 bases map to TRBD1. The V and J ends lost 6 bases and 1 base, in that order; junction bases with no gene match: 5. Germline CDR1 is SGHRS and CDR2 is YFSETQ. The CDR3 has 14 residues. The CDR3 here is CASTLQGGNTEAFF. CDR3 nucleotides: TGCGCCAGCACTTTACAGGGGGGGAACACTGAAGCTTTCTTT.

The genes are TRBV24-1 and TRBJ1-2, with D hard to call. Trimming removed 3 bases at V and 7 bases at J, with 11 bases between. CDR1 is KGHDR and CDR2 is SFDVKD in the germline V gene. The CDR3 consists of 13 residues. The CDR3 sequence is CATSDRKGSGYTF. CDR3 coding DNA: TGTGCCACCAGTGATAGGAAGGGTTCTGGCTACACCTTC.

The gene calls are TRBV10-3 and TRBJ2-3; D not resolved. Per the germline V gene, CDR1 is ENHRY and CDR2 is SYGVKD. Between the trimmed V and J ends, which lost 4 bases and 1 base, there was a span of 3 bases. The CDR3 contains 12 residues. This CDR3 is CAISGGTDTQYF. The CDR3 bases are TGTGCCATCAGTGGTGGCACAGATACGCAGTATTTT.

This chain links TRBV9 with TRBJ2-2, with no clear D. The V gene's germline CDR1 is SGDLS and CDR2 YYNGEE. This CDR3 contains 12 residues. Trimming stripped 5 bases from V and 5 bases from J, with 7 bases between. The CDR3, as DNA: TGTGCCAGCAGTGCCGCGACCGGGGAGCTGTTTTTT. Translated, it gives CASSAATGELFF.

The chain carries TRBV19 and TRBJ1-1; D is uncertain. Germline lookup yields CDR1 LNHDA and CDR2 SQIVND (reference sequence). The CDR3 has 15 residues. The V end lost 4 bases, the J end lost 4 bases, and 16 bases lay between the germline ends. The CDR3 loop reads CASSTSGRRITEAFF. The CDR3 DNA sequence: TGTGCCAGTAGTACCAGCGGGCGGAGAATCACTGAAGCTTTCTTT.

On this clonotype itself: A single base separates this from a much larger clone, so it may be a read error. The V call is TRBV2, the J call TRBJ1-1; the D is unclear. CDR3 length: 11 amino acids. Per germline, CDR1 SNHLY and CDR2 FYNNEI. The CDR3 is CASTLEVEALF. CDR3 DNA sequence: TGTGCCAGCACCCTAGAAGTTGAAGCTCTCTTT.

This clonotype was observed at least ten times. The chain has TRBV30 and TRBJ2-7; 8 bases fit TRBD2. Germline assignment: CDR1 GTSNPN and CDR2 SVGIG (reference sequence). V shed 1 base, J shed 6 bases, and the junction held 5 bases outside the gene matches. CDR3 length: 13 residues. The CDR3 reads CAWSAGLVGEQYF. The CDR3 region has the DNA TGTGCCTGGAGTGCGGGACTAGTTGGCGAGCAGTACTTC.

The rearrangement joins TRBV5-1 to TRBJ2-5, with 9 bases aligning to TRBD1. The CDR3 sequence is 15 residues long. With 2 bases clipped from V and 2 bases from J, the junction kept 4 bases outside the gene matches. Per the germline V gene, CDR1 is SGHRS and CDR2 is YFSETQ. The CDR3 DNA follows: TGCGCCAGCAGCTTTATACAGGGGGCTCAAGAGACCCAGTACTTC. It yields the protein CASSFIQGAQETQYF.

The V gene is TRBV20-1, the J gene TRBJ1-2; 9 bases fit TRBD1. The CDR3 sequence is 16 residues long. The V gene's germline CDR1 is DFQATT and CDR2 SNEGSKA (reference sequence). V lost 0 bases and J lost 0; bases outside the gene matches: 5. CDR3 amino acids: CSARDRRQGANYGYTF. Here the CDR3 DNA reads TGCAGTGCTAGAGATAGGAGACAGGGGGCTAACTATGGCTACACCTTC.

The chain uses TRBV2 and TRBJ2-1, with 10 nucleotides matching TRBD2. This CDR3 is built from 15 residues. After removal of 2 bases from V and 15 bases from J, the junction contained 13 bases not matched to a gene. Germline-derived CDR1 and CDR2 are SNHLY and FYNNEI. The CDR3 loop reads CASSELQRGGMGPFF. The CDR3 DNA reads TGTGCCAGCAGTGAACTCCAGCGGGGGGGCATGGGTCCGTTCTTC.

Ten or more counts support this clonotype. V usage is TRBV11-3 and J usage is TRBJ2-2; TRBD2 matches at 8 bases. Germline-derived CDR1 and CDR2 are SGHNT and YENEEA. The CDR3 contains 14 residues. The ends lost 8 bases at V and 5 bases at J; junction bases unmatched: 7. CDR3 in DNA: TGTGCCAGCTCCGGGGGGGCCGGTACCGGGGAGCTGTTTTTT. Protein: CASSGGAGTGELFF.